This is a list of T cell receptor beta chains from one sample in a study of technical replicates of blood from a handful of donors. The method was immunoSEQ multiplex PCR; TCRdb's version includes in-frame clones alone and lacks a portion of them. The sample shows about 61,000 clones, around 97% of them seen only once. Sequenced: T cells isolated from PBMCs. These receptors were taken from a human donor in good health. Both conserved end residues are trimmed from each CDR3. The order of the fields is clone size, V gene, CDR3 length, CDR3 protein. The listing skips clone size in some rows; elsewhere it reads once, few, many or a size class.

. | TRBV4-1 | 11 | ASSQRQGPEAF
. | TRBV7-9 | 13 | ASSKQGTTNEKLF
. | TRBV6-5 | 10 | ATGWRVDEQF
. | TRBV6-4 | 11 | ASSSGSYNEQF
once | TRBV6-1 | 12 | ASSEQGSSYGYT
. | TRBV28 | 13 | ASTNMRDLDNEQF
once | TRBV5-1 | 13 | ASSLISGRNNEQF
. | TRBV7-9 | 11 | ASSLAGRDIQY
. | TRBV4-1 | 11 | ASSRDYQETQY
. | TRBV7-9 | 13 | ASSLGQGINQPQH
. | TRBV30 | 12 | AWSVGGKVYGYT
. | TRBV4-2 | 17 | ASSQERTVVGTSLYEQY
. | TRBV29-1 | 10 | SVLDKDYGYT
. | TRBV28 | 12 | ASKDRPLANVLT
. | TRBV11-3 | 15 | ASSLGTSGGAAETQY
. | TRBV5-5 | 16 | ASLWTSGTLSFPEMQY
. | TRBV4-1 | 15 | ASSQHPSTSGGYEQY
. | TRBV2 | 10 | ASSGENTEAF
. | TRBV19 | 12 | ASSIQGGGTEAF
. | TRBV28 | 10 | ASSTLGAPRD
. | TRBV27 | 14 | ASSWTGDGGYNEQF
. | TRBV28 | 12 | ASSSVDGYYGYT
. | TRBV19 | 14 | ASSNRDRGLHTEAF
. | TRBV6-1 | 11 | ASSDRGLYEQY
. | TRBV28 | 16 | ASSLSLMQGRYLTEAF
. | TRBV29-1 | 12 | SVGNRGSTGELF
. | TRBV7-2 | 12 | ASSSSGGTDTQY
. | TRBV10-3 | 10 | AISVQDYEQY
. | TRBV19 | 13 | ASKTGTSGADTQY
. | TRBV14 | 14 | ASSRGQYTMNTEAF
. | TRBV4-1 | 12 | ASSQDNSGYGYT
. | TRBV7-6 | 13 | ASSLPTGLQETQY
. | TRBV5-4 | 13 | ASTPWEEANYGYT
. | TRBV5-4 | 14 | ASSPGLANGANVLT
once | TRBV28 | 12 | ASSFRTGGTEAF
. | TRBV7-8 | 13 | ASSLGWTDTDTQY
. | TRBV7-8 | 13 | ASSPGQGGNQPQH
. | TRBV7-6 | 15 | ASSSERQGTTNEKLF
. | TRBV29-1 | 10 | SVRGSSYEQY
. | TRBV18 | 15 | ASSPGTGGVGNEKLF
. | TRBV28 | 13 | ASTITTSSYNEQF
. | TRBV4-2 | 14 | ASSQETAGRTGELF
. | TRBV7-9 | 13 | ASSYREQGHYGYT
. | TRBV6-5 | 10 | ASSQNIGTQY
. | TRBV6-5 | 10 | ASTGSQETQY
. | TRBV6-5 | 11 | ASSKPGLNIQY
. | TRBV15 | 14 | ATSRDPGTTSSPLH
. | TRBV4-1 | 17 | ASSQEGGLAGVSSYEQY
. | TRBV11-2 | 14 | ASSQLEGQGPFEQY
. | TRBV5-4 | 14 | ASSLVRGSSYNEQF
. | TRBV30 | 9 | AWSATNIQY
. | TRBV9 | 11 | ASSEGTVETQY
. | TRBV28 | 13 | ASSPGDSITYEQY
. | TRBV10-1 | 12 | ASSERTGGYGST
. | TRBV4-1 | 11 | ASSQFAGRTQY